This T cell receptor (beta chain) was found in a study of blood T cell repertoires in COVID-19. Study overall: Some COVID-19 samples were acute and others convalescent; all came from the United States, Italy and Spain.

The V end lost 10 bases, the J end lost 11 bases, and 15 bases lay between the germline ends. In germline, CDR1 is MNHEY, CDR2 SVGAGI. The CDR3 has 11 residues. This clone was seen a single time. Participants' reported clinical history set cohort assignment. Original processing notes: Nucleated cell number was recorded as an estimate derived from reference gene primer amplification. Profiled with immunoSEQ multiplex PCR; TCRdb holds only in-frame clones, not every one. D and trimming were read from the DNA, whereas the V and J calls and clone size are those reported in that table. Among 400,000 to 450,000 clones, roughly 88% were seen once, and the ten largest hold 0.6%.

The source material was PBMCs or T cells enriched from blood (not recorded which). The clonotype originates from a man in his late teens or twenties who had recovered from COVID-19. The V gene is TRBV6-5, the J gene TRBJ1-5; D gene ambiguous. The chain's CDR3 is CATSRGASQHF. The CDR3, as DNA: TGTGCCACCTCGCGGGGTGCGTCCCAGCATTTT.